These 28 T cell receptor beta chains came from one sample sequenced in a study of blood T cell repertoires in COVID-19. Data came from immunoSEQ multiplex PCR; TCRdb stores just in-frame clones and leaves some out. The top ten clones hold 9.9% of a sample with roughly 32,000 clones, 91% of them seen once. The sample taken for sequencing was peripheral blood. The receptors originated from a human donor with active COVID-19. The donor label of this sample is uncertain.

The CDR3 DNA is TGTGCCAGCAGCTCCCCGGGACAGCCCGCCTTCCCTGGCTACACCTTC. Translating gives CASSSPGQPAFPGYTF. This rearrangement joins TRBV11-2 to TRBJ1-2, with 7 bases fitting TRBD1. Germline loops: CDR1 SGHAT, CDR2 FQNNGV. This CDR3 comprises 16 residues. V was clipped by 4 bases and J by 7 bases; unmatched bases: 15.

This clone was detected a few times. The chain links TRBV10-3 to TRBJ2-3; 8 nucleotides agree with TRBD1. The CDR3 runs 15 residues. CDR1 and CDR2 (germline): ENHRY, SYGVKD. Unmatched junction bases numbered 8, after V lost 4 bases and J lost 5 bases. The CDR3 loop reads CAISVGRGQGDTQYF. The CDR3 DNA sequence: TGTGCCATCAGTGTCGGCAGGGGGCAGGGAGATACGCAGTATTTT.

The CDR3 nucleotides are TGCGCCAGCAGCTCGACAGGGAACCACGAGCAGTACTTC. It is translated as CASSSTGNHEQYF. The chain links TRBV5-1 to TRBJ2-7; 7 bases line up with TRBD1. V was pared by 3 bases and J by 5 bases, with 5 bases of the junction left unmatched. This CDR3 has 13 residues. Germline CDR1 and CDR2: SGHRS and YFSETQ.

This chain joins TRBV6-5 and TRBJ2-1, with 7 bases matching TRBD1. Germline V gene data show CDR1 as MNHEY and CDR2 as SVGAGI. This CDR3 spans 13 amino acids. V lost 7 bases, J lost 9 bases, and 9 bases stayed unmatched. This CDR3 reads CASIKFDRAEQFF. In DNA form, the CDR3 reads TGTGCCAGCATTAAATTTGACAGGGCTGAGCAGTTCTTC.

V gene TRBV2 combines with J gene TRBJ1-5; TRBD1 agrees at 7 bases. The CDR3 is 13 amino acids. After removal of 9 bases from V and 3 bases from J, the junction contained 5 bases not matched to a gene. Germline CDR1 is SNHLY and CDR2 is FYNNEI. This CDR3 reads CASRTGPNQPQHF. As DNA, the CDR3 is TGTGCCAGTCGGACAGGCCCCAATCAGCCCCAGCATTTT.

The chain uses TRBV7-2 and TRBJ2-3, with D perhaps TRBD2 (5 bases). V lost 2 bases and J 3 bases, leaving 12 bases between the germline ends. The CDR3 spans 15 residues. CDR1 is SGHTA and CDR2 is FQGNSA in the germline V gene. For the CDR3, the DNA is TGTGCCAGCAGCTTAAGAGGGCCTCAGACAGATACGCAGTATTTT. Its protein is CASSLRGPQTDTQYF.

The rearrangement joins TRBV28 to TRBJ1-2; 8 bases fit TRBD1. The CDR3 runs 14 residues. Losses at the gene ends were 4 bases for V and 5 bases for J; bases not matched to a gene: 6. Looked up from germline, CDR1 is MDHEN and CDR2 is SYDVKM. The CDR3 region is CASSSFQGAYGYTF. CDR3 coding DNA: TGTGCCAGCAGTTCCTTCCAGGGGGCGTATGGCTACACCTTC.

The V and J genes are TRBV3-1 (or the pseudogene TRBV3-2) and TRBJ2-7; a possible D gene is TRBD1 (6 bases). Germline-derived CDR1 and CDR2 are LGHDT and YNNKEL (reference sequence). The CDR3 spans 13 residues. V lost 4 bases, J lost 0 bases, and 7 bases lay in between. This chain's CDR3 is CASSRGPSYEQYF. In nucleotides, the CDR3 is TGTGCCAGCAGCCGGGGGCCCTCCTACGAGCAGTACTTC.

The J gene is TRBJ2-7, the V gene TRBV30; no definite D call. The CDR3 is 15 amino acids. V shed 0 bases and J shed 2 bases, with 14 bases lying between them. CDR1 and CDR2 (germline): GTSNPN, SVGIG (reference sequence). This CDR3 reads CAWSVRIDSPYEQYF. CDR3 nucleotides: TGTGCCTGGAGTGTACGCATAGACTCCCCCTACGAGCAGTACTTC.

This rearrangement joins TRBV5-1 to TRBJ2-7; 9 positions agree with TRBD1. In germline, CDR1 is SGHRS, CDR2 YFSETQ. V trimming: 0 bases; J trimming: 0 bases; junction bases outside the gene matches: 4. The CDR3 extends over 16 amino acids. In DNA, the CDR3 is TGCGCCAGCAGCTTGGATAGGGACAGGGCCTCCTACGAGCAGTACTTC. Its protein is CASSLDRDRASYEQYF.

This clone has only one observation. The chain couples TRBV30 to TRBJ1-4; tentative D call: TRBD1 (5 bases). With 2 bases removed from V and 6 bases from J, the gap between germline ends came to 10 bases. The CDR3 is made up of 13 amino acids. Germline CDR1 and CDR2: GTSNPN and SVGIG (reference sequence). The CDR3, as DNA: TGTGCCTGGAGTCCAGGGTTTGATGAAAAACTGTTTTTT. The encoded protein is CAWSPGFDEKLFF.

CDR3 amino acids: CASSYPGTSGRYYNEQFF. DNA for the CDR3: TGTGCCAGCAGCTATCCCGGGACTAGCGGGAGATATTACAATGAGCAGTTCTTC. The chain links TRBV7-8 to TRBJ2-1; TRBD2 aligns across 14 bases. CDR3 length: 18 amino acids. The V gene's germline CDR1 is SGHVS and CDR2 FQNEAQ. V shed 4 bases, J shed 4 bases, and the junction held 9 bases outside the gene matches. Complete variable domain (other parts from reference TRBV7-8 and TRBJ2-1): GAGVSQSPRYKVAKRGQDVALRCDPISGHVSLFWYQQALGQGPEFLTYFQNEAQLDKSGLPSDRFFAERPEGSVSTLKIQRTQQEDSAVYLCASSYPGTSGRYYNEQFFGPGTRLTVL.

The chain joins TRBV9 to TRBJ2-5; 8 bases line up with TRBD2. J was trimmed by 4 bases and V by 4 bases; bases with no gene match: 6. Germline-derived CDR1 and CDR2 are SGDLS and YYNGEE. The CDR3 extends over 14 amino acids. CDR3 sequence: CASSPGRGGETQYF. The CDR3 coding sequence is TGTGCCAGCAGCCCCGGACGGGGGGGAGAGACCCAGTACTTC.

A few counts support this clone. The chain combines TRBV5-1 with TRBJ1-5, with 12 bases identical to TRBD1. Germline loops: CDR1 SGHRS, CDR2 YFSETQ. This CDR3 has 15 amino acids. J gave up 7 bases and V 2 bases, and 4 bases lay outside the gene matches. CDR3 in amino acids: CASSLGTGGRQPQHF. CDR3 DNA sequence: TGCGCCAGCAGCTTAGGGACAGGGGGCCGGCAGCCCCAGCATTTT.

This chain connects TRBV12-3 or TRBV12-4 to TRBJ2-7; 7 bases map to TRBD2. V was clipped by 7 bases and J by 4 bases; unmatched bases: 7. The CDR3 length is 13 residues. The CDR3: CASTFVGGYEQYF. CDR3 coding DNA: TGTGCCAGCACCTTTGTGGGGGGGTACGAGCAGTACTTC.

The rearrangement joins TRBV9 to TRBJ2-2; weak D call: TRBD2 (6 bases). Trimming took 1 base from V and 0 from J, leaving 10 bases between them. The CDR3 contains 16 residues. Germline V gene sequence: CDR1 SGDLS, CDR2 YYNGEE. CDR3 sequence: CASSVRETTNTGELFF. For the CDR3, the DNA is TGTGCCAGCAGCGTACGGGAGACCACGAACACCGGGGAGCTGTTTTTT.

The count of this clone is one. V usage is TRBV19 and J usage is TRBJ1-5; a weak D match, TRBD1 (5 bases). The CDR3 loop spans 14 amino acids. V was trimmed by 8 bases and J by 0 bases, leaving 11 bases between them. Germline CDR1 LNHDA, CDR2 SQIVND (reference sequence). CDR3 in DNA: TGTGCCAGTCAGACAGATCCTAGCAATCAGCCCCAGCATTTT. Encoded protein: CASQTDPSNQPQHF.

The gene calls are TRBV24-1 and TRBJ2-2; D possibly corresponds to TRBD1 (6 bases). The CDR3 is 14 amino acids. Deletions cut 5 bases from V and 5 bases from J, with 11 bases between. Germline V lookup: CDR1 KGHDR, CDR2 SFDVKD. The CDR3 region has the DNA TGTGCCACCAGTGGAACAGGGTTAACCGGGGAGCTGTTTTTT. It is translated as CATSGTGLTGELFF.

The chain carries TRBV7-8 and TRBJ2-2; 16 bases are a match to TRBD2. V dropped 4 bases and J dropped 4; count of bases not matched to a gene: 12. Germline V gene lookup returns CDR1 SGHVS and CDR2 FQNEAQ. This CDR3 has 20 residues. CDR3 protein: CASSSPPGTSGGAGTGELFF. CDR3 nucleotide sequence: TGTGCCAGCAGCTCCCCCCCGGGGACTAGCGGGGGGGCGGGCACCGGGGAGCTGTTTTTT.

The rearrangement uses TRBV11-1 and TRBJ1-6; D unclear. Germline lookup yields CDR1 SGHAT and CDR2 FQDESV (reference sequence). V lost 1 base to trimming and J lost 3 bases, with 10 bases between them. The CDR3 runs 16 residues. CDR3: CASSLDSNSYNSPLHF. The CDR3 DNA reads TGTGCCAGCAGCTTAGACTCAAACAGCTATAATTCACCCCTCCACTTT.

The chain combines TRBV6-5 with TRBJ1-1; 8 bases are shared with TRBD1. The CDR3 consists of 12 residues. CDR1 is MNHEY and CDR2 is SVGAGI in the germline V gene. V lost 5 bases and J lost 10; bases outside the gene matches: 6. Written as DNA, the CDR3 is TGTGCCAGCAGTCGACAGGGGCTCGGAGCTTTCTTT. Translated: CASSRQGLGAFF.

This chain uses TRBV18 with TRBJ2-3; D perhaps matches TRBD1 (7 bases). The CDR3 loop spans 17 amino acids. Germline values: CDR1 KGHSH, CDR2 LQKENI. Deletions cut 4 bases from V and 4 bases from J, with 21 bases between. DNA for the CDR3: TGTGCCAGCTCACAAAATGCTTACTCAGGGGGGTCAGATACGCAGTATTTT. The encoded protein is CASSQNAYSGGSDTQYF.

This clone was observed once. The chain combines TRBV5-1 with TRBJ2-3; 8 nucleotides align to TRBD2. The V segment lost 4 bases and the J segment 0 bases; nucleotides outside the gene matches: 10. This CDR3 has 17 amino acids. CDR1 is SGHRS, CDR2 YFSETQ, per germline. The CDR3 bases are TGCGCCAGCAGCCTGAGGACCATAGCGGGAAGCACAGATACGCAGTATTTT. Translated, it gives CASSLRTIAGSTDTQYF.

The chain couples TRBV19 to TRBJ2-2; no clear D gene. Germline CDR1 LNHDA, CDR2 SQIVND (reference sequence). Trimming took 10 bases from V and 5 from J, leaving 20 bases between them. The CDR3 is 15 amino acids. The CDR3 region has the DNA TGTGCCACCCCTCGGAGTGAGGTCGGGACCGGGGAGCTGTTTTTT. It is translated as CATPRSEVGTGELFF.

DNA of the CDR3: TGTGCCAGTAGTATAGTCTGGGCGGGGGTCTACAATGAGCAGTTCTTC. Protein: CASSIVWAGVYNEQFF. The genes are TRBV19 and TRBJ2-1; 7 bases agree with TRBD2. The V and J ends lost 1 base and 3 bases, in that order; junction bases with no gene match: 6. The germline gives CDR1 LNHDA, CDR2 SQIVND (reference sequence). This CDR3 is 16 amino acids long.

The chain joins TRBV5-1 to TRBJ1-5; 9 bases map to TRBD1. CDR3 size: 15 residues. The V gene end was trimmed by 3 bases and the J gene end by 5 bases; junction bases not matched to a gene: 6. CDR1 is SGHRS, CDR2 YFSETQ, per germline. CDR3 residues: CASSSGTGWDQPQHF. CDR3 coding DNA: TGCGCCAGCAGCTCCGGGACAGGGTGGGATCAGCCCCAGCATTTT. Full variable domain (missing parts from reference TRBV5-1 and TRBJ1-5): KAGVTQTPRYLIKTRGQQVTLSCSPISGHRSVSWYQQTPGQGLQFLFEYFSETQRNKGNFPGRFSGRQFSNSRSEMNVSTLELGDSALYLCASSSGTGWDQPQHFGDGTRLSIL.

The rearrangement joins TRBV9 to TRBJ1-6, with D maybe TRBD1 (5 bases). Germline V lookup: CDR1 SGDLS, CDR2 YYNGEE. The CDR3 loop spans 14 amino acids. Trimming took 3 bases from V and 3 from J, leaving 7 bases between them. CDR3 sequence: CASSGGVYNSPLHF. The CDR3 DNA sequence: TGTGCCAGCAGCGGGGGGGTCTATAATTCACCCCTCCACTTT.

V usage is TRBV6-2 or TRBV6-3 and J usage is TRBJ2-5, with 10 bases aligning to TRBD2. Trimming cost V 6 bases and J 5 bases; bases outside gene matches: 9. The CDR3 loop spans 15 amino acids. CDR1 MNHEY and CDR2 SVGEGT come from the germline V gene. The CDR3 spells CASSSLAGAGETQYF. The CDR3 DNA sequence: TGTGCCAGCAGCTCTCTAGCGGGAGCGGGGGAGACCCAGTACTTC.